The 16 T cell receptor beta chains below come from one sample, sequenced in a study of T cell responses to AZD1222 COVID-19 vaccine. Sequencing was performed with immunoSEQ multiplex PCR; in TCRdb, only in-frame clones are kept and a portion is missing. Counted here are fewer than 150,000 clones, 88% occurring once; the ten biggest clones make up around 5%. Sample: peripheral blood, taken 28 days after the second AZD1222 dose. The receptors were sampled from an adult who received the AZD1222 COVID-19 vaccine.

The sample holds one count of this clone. The CDR3 spells CASSLGEGLGYEQYF. Written as DNA, the CDR3 is TGTGCCAGCAGCTTGGGGGAGGGTTTGGGTTACGAGCAGTACTTC. This chain uses TRBV5-5 with TRBJ2-7; 7 bases fit TRBD2. In germline, CDR1 is SGHKS, CDR2 YYEKEE (reference sequence). Germline trimming cut 0 bases from V and 4 bases from J; bases unmatched to any gene: 7. The CDR3 loop spans 15 amino acids.

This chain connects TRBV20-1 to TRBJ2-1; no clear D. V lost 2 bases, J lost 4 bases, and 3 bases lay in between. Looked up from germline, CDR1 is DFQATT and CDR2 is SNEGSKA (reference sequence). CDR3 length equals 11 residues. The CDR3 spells CSARSYNEQFF. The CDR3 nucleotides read TGCAGTGCTAGAAGTTACAATGAGCAGTTCTTC.

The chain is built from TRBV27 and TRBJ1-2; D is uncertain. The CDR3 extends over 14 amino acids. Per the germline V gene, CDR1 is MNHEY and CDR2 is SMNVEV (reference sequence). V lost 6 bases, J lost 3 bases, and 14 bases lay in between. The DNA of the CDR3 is TGTGCCAGCAGCACCCTAAACGGGCACTATGGCTACACCTTC. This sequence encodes CASSTLNGHYGYTF.

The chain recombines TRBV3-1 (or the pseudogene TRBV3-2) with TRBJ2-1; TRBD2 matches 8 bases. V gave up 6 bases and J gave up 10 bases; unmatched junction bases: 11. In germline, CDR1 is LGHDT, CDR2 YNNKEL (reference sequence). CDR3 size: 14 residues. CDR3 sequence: CASRESGRFWEQFF. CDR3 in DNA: TGTGCCAGCAGGGAAAGCGGGAGATTCTGGGAGCAGTTCTTC.

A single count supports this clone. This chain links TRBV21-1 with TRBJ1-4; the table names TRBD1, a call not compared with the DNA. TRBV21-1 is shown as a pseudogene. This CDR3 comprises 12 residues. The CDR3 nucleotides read TGTGCCAGCACAGGGGCTAATGAAAAACTGTTTTTT. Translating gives CASTGANEKLFF.

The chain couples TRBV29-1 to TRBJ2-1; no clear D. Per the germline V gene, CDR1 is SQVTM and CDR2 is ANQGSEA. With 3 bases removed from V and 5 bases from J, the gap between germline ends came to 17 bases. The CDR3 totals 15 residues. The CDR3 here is CSVDTPESYNNEQFF. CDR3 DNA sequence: TGCAGCGTTGATACCCCAGAGAGCTACAACAATGAGCAGTTCTTC.

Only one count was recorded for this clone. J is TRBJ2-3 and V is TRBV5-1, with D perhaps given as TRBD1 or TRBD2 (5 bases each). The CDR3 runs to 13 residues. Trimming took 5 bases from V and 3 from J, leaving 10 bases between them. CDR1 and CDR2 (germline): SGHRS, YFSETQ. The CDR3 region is CASRGTETDTQYF. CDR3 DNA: TGCGCCAGCAGGGGGACGGAGACAGATACGCAGTATTTT. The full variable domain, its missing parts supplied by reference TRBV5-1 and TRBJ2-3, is KAGVTQTPRYLIKTRGQQVTLSCSPISGHRSVSWYQQTPGQGLQFLFEYFSETQRNKGNFPGRFSGRQFSNSRSEMNVSTLELGDSALYLCASRGTETDTQYFGPGTRLTVL.

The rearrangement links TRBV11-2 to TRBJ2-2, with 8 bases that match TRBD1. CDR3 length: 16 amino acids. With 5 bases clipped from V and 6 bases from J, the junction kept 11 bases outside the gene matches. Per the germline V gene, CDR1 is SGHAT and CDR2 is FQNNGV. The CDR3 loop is CASSNRTGWYPGELFF. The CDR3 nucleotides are TGTGCCAGCAGCAACCGGACAGGGTGGTATCCCGGGGAGCTGTTTTTT.

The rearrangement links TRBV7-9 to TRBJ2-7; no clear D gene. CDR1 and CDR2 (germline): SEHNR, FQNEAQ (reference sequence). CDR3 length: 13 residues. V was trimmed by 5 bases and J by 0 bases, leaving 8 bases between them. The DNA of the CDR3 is TGTGCCAGCAGCCAAACCATCTCCTACGAGCAGTACTTC. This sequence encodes CASSQTISYEQYF.

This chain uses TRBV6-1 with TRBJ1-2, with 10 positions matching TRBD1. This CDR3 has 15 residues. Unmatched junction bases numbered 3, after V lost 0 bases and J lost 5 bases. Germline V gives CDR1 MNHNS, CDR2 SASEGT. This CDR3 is CASSEAWDRGYGYTF. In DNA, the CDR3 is TGTGCCAGCAGTGAAGCTTGGGACAGGGGTTATGGCTACACCTTC.

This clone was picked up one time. CDR3 in amino acids: CAWSRDSGGYTF. DNA of the CDR3: TGTGCCTGGAGTAGAGACAGTGGCGGCTACACCTTC. V is TRBV30 and J is TRBJ1-2; D is perhaps TRBD1 (5 bases). V was cut by 2 bases and J by 8 bases, with 12 bases left in between. Germline CDR1 GTSNPN, CDR2 SVGIG (reference sequence). This CDR3 has 12 amino acids.

CDR3 DNA: TGTGCCAGCAGACCCACGGACAGTTTCTACAATGAGCAGTTCTTC. Translating gives CASRPTDSFYNEQFF. The V call is TRBV28, the J call TRBJ2-1; D is possibly TRBD1 (6 bases). Per germline, CDR1 MDHEN and CDR2 SYDVKM. V lost 6 bases and J lost 3, with 15 bases in between. This CDR3 comprises 15 residues.

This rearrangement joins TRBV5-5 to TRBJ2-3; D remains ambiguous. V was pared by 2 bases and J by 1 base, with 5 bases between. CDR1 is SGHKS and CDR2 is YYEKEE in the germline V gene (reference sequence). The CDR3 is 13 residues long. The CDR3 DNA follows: TGTGCCAGCAGCTTCCAACGCACAGATACGCAGTATTTT. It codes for CASSFQRTDTQYF. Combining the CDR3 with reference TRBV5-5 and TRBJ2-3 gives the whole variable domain DAGVTQSPTHLIKTRGQQVTLRCSPISGHKSVSWYQQVLGQGPQFIFQYYEKEERGRGNFPDRFSARQFPNYSSELNVNALLLGDSALYLCASSFQRTDTQYFGPGTRLTVL.

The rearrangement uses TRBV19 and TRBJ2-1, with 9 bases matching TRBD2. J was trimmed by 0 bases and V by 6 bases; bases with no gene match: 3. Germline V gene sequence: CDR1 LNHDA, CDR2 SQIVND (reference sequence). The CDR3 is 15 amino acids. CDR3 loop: CASRTGLASYNEQFF. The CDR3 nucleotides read TGTGCCAGTAGGACGGGACTAGCCTCCTACAATGAGCAGTTCTTC.

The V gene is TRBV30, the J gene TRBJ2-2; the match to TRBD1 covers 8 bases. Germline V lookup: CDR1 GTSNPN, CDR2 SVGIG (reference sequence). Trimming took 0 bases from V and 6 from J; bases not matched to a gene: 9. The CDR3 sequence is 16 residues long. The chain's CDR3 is CAWSVLGRGPAGELFF. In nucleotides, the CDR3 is TGTGCCTGGAGTGTCCTGGGCAGGGGGCCTGCCGGGGAGCTGTTTTTT.

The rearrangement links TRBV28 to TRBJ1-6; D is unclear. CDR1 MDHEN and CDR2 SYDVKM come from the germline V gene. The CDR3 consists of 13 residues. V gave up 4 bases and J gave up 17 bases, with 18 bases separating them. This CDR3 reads CASSSNRAGSFHF. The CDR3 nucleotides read TGTGCCAGCAGTTCTAACCGGGCCGGCAGCTTCCACTTT. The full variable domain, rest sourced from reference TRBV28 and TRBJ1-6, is DVKVTQSSRYLVKRTGEKVFLECVQDMDHENMFWYRQDPGLGLRLIYFSYDVKMKEKGDIPEGYSVSREKKERFSLILESASTNQTSMYLCASSSNRAGSFHFGNGTRLTVT.